This passage covers 8 T cell receptor beta chains from one sample sequenced in a study of blood T cells in healthy people across ages. Primers used in a second PCR of roughly 6 to 11 cycles were a sample-barcoded 5' primer and a J-beta primer mix. TCRdb analysed the 5' RACE reads with MiXCR anew, one entry per CDR3 protein. The top ten clones hold around 21% of a sample with hundreds of thousands of distinct CDR3 sequences, under 55% of them seen once. Sequencing used blood. The source is a man in his fifties or sixties in good health.

This clonotype occurred once. V is TRBV12-3 or TRBV12-4 and J is TRBJ2-3; TRBD1 matches 8 bases. J lost 3 bases, V lost 5 bases, and 10 bases had no gene match. This CDR3 is built from 16 residues. The CDR3 sequence is CASSTDRGSGTDTQYF. The CDR3 DNA reads TGTGCCAGCAGTACAGACAGGGGAAGCGGTACAGATACGCAGTATTTT.

The chain joins TRBV3-1 to TRBJ1-2; D is unresolved. The CDR3 extends over 13 amino acids. V shed 0 bases and J shed 7 bases, with 9 bases lying between them. From germline, CDR1 is LGHDT and CDR2 YNNKEL (reference sequence). This CDR3 reads CASSQDFLRGYTF. The DNA for the CDR3 is TGTGCCAGCAGCCAAGATTTTCTTCGTGGCTACACCTTC.

The chain links TRBV7-9 to TRBJ2-3; 9 bases fit TRBD2. V trimming: 3 bases; J trimming: 4 bases; junction bases outside the gene matches: 14. The CDR3 is 18 residues long. CDR1 and CDR2 from the germline V gene are SEHNR and FQNEAQ (reference sequence). CDR3 nucleotide sequence: TGTGCCAGCAGCTTTAGCGTAGGAGCAGCGGGGGGCCCAGATACGCAGTATTTT. Amino acid sequence: CASSFSVGAAGGPDTQYF.

This clonotype was seen more than once but under ten times. V usage is TRBV4-3 and J usage is TRBJ2-3; D not resolved. This CDR3 is 13 amino acids long. The V gene lost 6 bases and the J gene lost 6 bases, with 13 bases spanning the gap. In germline, CDR1 is LGHNA, CDR2 YSLEER. CDR3 region: CASSHQIKDTQYF. CDR3 bases: TGCGCCAGCAGTCACCAGATAAAGGATACGCAGTATTTT.

The chain couples TRBV4-2 to TRBJ1-2, with D possibly matching TRBD1 (6 bases). V lost 0 bases and J lost 0, with 11 bases in between. From germline, CDR1 is LGHNA and CDR2 YNFKEQ. This CDR3 has 16 residues. CDR3 nucleotide sequence: TGTGCCAGCAGCCAAGATCGGGGGCGAACTAACTATGGCTACACCTTC. Amino acid sequence: CASSQDRGRTNYGYTF.

This clonotype came up a few times. CDR3 DNA: TGCGCCAGCAGCCCGGAGGGGGCCGTGGATGGCTACACCTTC. Protein: CASSPEGAVDGYTF. The chain uses TRBV5-1 and TRBJ1-2; 7 bases align to TRBD1. Per the germline V gene, CDR1 is SGHRS and CDR2 is YFSETQ. V gave up 4 bases and J gave up 6 bases; unmatched junction bases: 9. The CDR3 sequence is 14 residues long.

CDR3 nucleotide sequence: TGTGCCAGCAGTTACTCGGGCAGGATCTTCCAAGAGACCCAGTACTTC. This gives the protein CASSYSGRIFQETQYF. This sequence joins TRBV6-5 and TRBJ2-5; D unresolved. Per the germline V gene, CDR1 is MNHEY and CDR2 is SVGAGI. This CDR3 is 16 amino acids long. V lost 0 bases and J lost 1, with 12 bases in between.

This clonotype occurred a few times. The J gene is TRBJ2-7, the V gene TRBV15; 7 bases are shared with TRBD2. CDR3 length equals 16 residues. In germline, CDR1 is LNHNV, CDR2 YYDKDF (reference sequence). After removal of 0 bases from V and 4 bases from J, the junction contained 9 bases not matched to a gene. DNA of the CDR3: TGTGCCACCAGCAGAGATTGGGGAGGGCTTGAATACGAGCAGTACTTC. This codes for CATSRDWGGLEYEQYF.